This T cell receptor (beta chain) was retrieved from a study of response to subunit inactivated influenza vaccine. V gave up 4 bases and J gave up 8 bases, with 16 bases separating them. CDR1 and CDR2 (germline): SGHRS, YFSETQ. The CDR3 contains 14 residues. Each CDR3 protein is one row after TCRdb ran MiXCR on the RT-PCR reads. The data contain more than 400,000 distinct CDR3 sequences, around 7.9% of them singletons. This clonotype was seen only a few times. What it recognizes is unknown. Study-wide findings and caveats: Every seasonal influenza vaccination brings in few new T cells, the authors suggested.

The chain links TRBV5-1 to TRBJ2-1; perhaps D is TRBD1 or TRBD2 (6 bases each). Specimen: PBMCs from blood, collected 23 to 25 months after vaccination. The sequence came from a man between 50 and 69 years old who received an inactivated influenza vaccine. The CDR3 reads CASSRRDNSDEQFF. The CDR3 DNA follows: TGCGCCAGCAGCAGGCGGGACAACTCCGATGAGCAGTTCTTC.